One T cell receptor (beta chain) is described in this entry. Its target is unknown. TCR libraries were prepared from around 3.5 ug total RNA each. TCRdb reprocessed the 5' RACE reads and stores each CDR3 protein as one record, lacking DNA. The table for this sample gives 400,000 to 500,000 distinct CDR3 sequences. The source of the sample is a study of monozygotic twins with inflammatory bowel disease. Study-level results: Especially where disease activity was present, IBD patients had fewer clonotypes in common with others than healthy twins did. It was in IBD patients that TCRbeta diversity (inverse Simpson) was lower than in healthy co-twins. Variability may have been added to patient repertoires by differing immunosuppressive treatments.

The sequence was collected from a human donor with ulcerative colitis or Crohn's disease, or a healthy co-twin of an affected twin (not recorded which). The sample was blood.

The CDR3 is CASSSTGNPSGNTIYF. This chain joins TRBV7-2 and TRBJ1-3; TCRdb's D gene call, TRBD1, goes unchecked for lack of DNA. The germline V gene has CDR1 SGHTA and CDR2 FQGNSA. The CDR3 length is 16 residues.